The 21 T cell receptor beta chains in this list originate from one sample, sequenced in a study of CD8 T cells in Susac syndrome. With random hexamers, about 0.5 to 1 ug RNA was reverse transcribed. TCRdb used MiXCR to reprocess the immunoSEQ multiplex PCR reads, holding one entry per CDR3 protein. The sample has approximately 170,000 distinct CDR3 sequences, around 93% seen once; the top ten hold more than 0.13%. The sample comprised CD4+ T cells from PBMCs. The origin of the receptors is a human donor in good health.

The chain joins TRBV7-6 to TRBJ1-3, with D unclear. CDR1 is SGHVS and CDR2 is FNYEAQ in the germline V gene. CDR3 length: 16 amino acids. V lost 5 bases and J lost 0, with 14 bases in between. The CDR3 is CASSTSSPFSGNTIYF. CDR3 in DNA: TGTGCCAGCAGCACCTCAAGTCCCTTCTCTGGAAACACCATATATTTT.

J is TRBJ1-2 and V is TRBV20-1, with no clear D. The CDR3 consists of 12 residues. Germline lookup yields CDR1 DFQATT and CDR2 SNEGSKA (reference sequence). V lost 6 bases and J 1 base, leaving 9 bases between the germline ends. CDR3 DNA: TGCAGTGCGCGGCCTCTTAACTATGGCTACACCTTC. It specifies CSARPLNYGYTF.

The table lists this clonotype with a few counts. The chain employs TRBV20-1 and TRBJ2-7; D perhaps matches TRBD2 (5 bases). The germline V and J ends were trimmed by 7 bases and 5 bases, with 15 bases remaining between them. Germline assignment: CDR1 DFQATT and CDR2 SNEGSKA (reference sequence). The CDR3 runs to 12 residues. CDR3 residues: CSGWRSGNEQYF. CDR3 nucleotides: TGCAGTGGGTGGAGGTCGGGGAACGAGCAGTACTTC.

The V gene is TRBV12-3 or TRBV12-4, the J gene TRBJ2-5, with a possible D match to TRBD1 (5 bases). V was shortened by 4 bases and J by 4 bases, with 7 bases between the two germline ends. This CDR3 is built from 12 residues. The CDR3, as DNA: TGTGCCAGCAGTTACCAGGGAGAGACCCAGTACTTC. Protein sequence: CASSYQGETQYF.

This rearrangement joins TRBV5-4 to TRBJ2-2, with 10 positions matching TRBD1. V was clipped by 4 bases and J by 1 base; unmatched bases: 4. CDR3 length: 16 residues. Germline CDR1 SGHNT, CDR2 YYREEE (reference sequence). CDR3 sequence (DNA): TGTGCCAGCAGCCGACAGGGGGCGCGGAACACCGGGGAGCTGTTTTTT. It specifies CASSRQGARNTGELFF.

Written as DNA, the CDR3 is TGTGCCAGCAGCTTTCAGGCAGGGGGCGGCCAGCCCCAGCATTTT. Translating it yields CASSFQAGGGQPQHF. The chain combines TRBV7-2 with TRBJ1-5; 8 nucleotides align to TRBD1. CDR1 and CDR2 (germline): SGHTA, FQGNSA. The CDR3 runs 15 residues. V was clipped by 3 bases and J by 7 bases; unmatched bases: 8. Using reference TRBV7-2 and TRBJ1-5 for the parts outside the CDR3, the full variable domain is GAGVSQSPSNKVTEKGKDVELRCDPISGHTALYWYRQSLGQGLEFLIYFQGNSAPDKSGLPSDRFSAERTGGSVSTLTIQRTQQEDSAVYLCASSFQAGGGQPQHFGDGTRLSIL.

This clonotype was counted a single time. V usage is TRBV19 and J usage is TRBJ2-2, with a possible D match to TRBD1 (5 bases). V lost 1 base, J lost 14 bases, and 17 bases lay in between. This CDR3 spans 14 amino acids. CDR1 and CDR2 (germline): LNHDA, SQIVND (reference sequence). CDR3 sequence (DNA): TGTGCCAGTAGTATAGTCAGGGAAGACTTCTTACTGTTTTTT. Its translation: CASSIVREDFLLFF.

V gene TRBV20-1 combines with J gene TRBJ2-7, with TRBD1 matching 7 bases. Germline-derived CDR1 and CDR2 are DFQATT and SNEGSKA (reference sequence). The CDR3 sequence is 14 residues long. Trimming took 5 bases from V and 2 from J; bases not matched to a gene: 9. As DNA, the CDR3 is TGCAGTGCTCAGGACAGGAGCGAAACCTACGAGCAGTACTTC. Amino acids: CSAQDRSETYEQYF.

The J gene is TRBJ1-1, the V gene TRBV7-8, with a weak D call TRBD1 (5 bases). Trimming removed 5 bases at V and 8 bases at J, with 15 bases between. Germline V gene data show CDR1 as SGHVS and CDR2 as FQNEAQ. The CDR3 is 13 amino acids. The CDR3 region has the DNA TGTGCCAGCAGCCCAAGGAGGGGCAGCGAAGCTTTCTTT. Translating it yields CASSPRRGSEAFF.

The chain is built from TRBV20-1 and TRBJ2-7; D is unresolved. V was clipped by 1 base and J by 3 bases, with 13 bases between them. Germline-derived CDR1 and CDR2 are DFQATT and SNEGSKA (reference sequence). The CDR3 is 14 amino acids. This CDR3 is CSARGGSGSYEQYF. Here the CDR3 DNA reads TGCAGTGCTAGAGGAGGTTCAGGAAGCTACGAGCAGTACTTC.

The chain employs TRBV20-1 and TRBJ2-7; D might be TRBD1 or TRBD2, each matching 5 bases. V was shortened by 8 bases and J by 7 bases, with 21 bases between the two germline ends. CDR3 size: 13 residues. Germline-derived CDR1 and CDR2 are DFQATT and SNEGSKA (reference sequence). DNA for the CDR3: TGCAGTTTAAACCTCCTGGGGCCGGGGGAGCAGTACTTC. This encodes CSLNLLGPGEQYF.

This rearrangement joins TRBV7-8 to TRBJ2-2; a weak D match, TRBD1 (6 bases). Germline V gives CDR1 SGHVS, CDR2 FQNEAQ. V lost 0 bases and J lost 5, with 16 bases in between. CDR3 length: 17 residues. CDR3 sequence: CASSLAPPGTRTGELFF. In DNA form, the CDR3 reads TGTGCCAGCAGCTTAGCCCCACCCGGGACAAGAACCGGGGAGCTGTTTTTT.

The chain is built from TRBV29-1 and TRBJ1-1; D not certain. V dropped 5 bases and J dropped 1 base, with 11 bases sitting between them. This CDR3 has 13 amino acids. Looked up from germline, CDR1 is SQVTM and CDR2 is ANQGSEA. CDR3 loop: CSVFEQPNTEAFF. CDR3 sequence (DNA): TGCAGCGTTTTTGAGCAGCCGAACACTGAAGCTTTCTTT.

This chain links TRBV11-2 with TRBJ2-7, with TRBD1 matching 7 bases. Germline-derived CDR1 and CDR2 are SGHAT and FQNNGV. The CDR3 contains 14 residues. The CDR3 reads CASSLEQGPGRPKV. CDR3 in DNA: TGTGCCAGCAGCTTAGAACAGGGGCCCGGTCGCCCGAAGGTC.

V and J are TRBV2 and TRBJ1-2, with D perhaps TRBD1 (6 bases). The germline CDR1 and CDR2 sequences are SNHLY and FYNNEI. Trimming took off 7 bases at V and 4 bases at J, with 13 bases between the two ends. The CDR3 has 13 amino acids. The CDR3 DNA is TGTGCCAGCACGGGGGCTCCTATCTATGGCTACACCTTC. Translated, it gives CASTGAPIYGYTF.

J is TRBJ2-3 and V is TRBV7-2, with D possibly matching TRBD2 (7 bases). The V end lost 4 bases, the J end lost 1 base, and 18 bases lay between the germline ends. The CDR3 consists of 17 residues. Germline CDR1 reads SGHTA; CDR2 reads FQGNSA. The CDR3 reads CASSWRPRGARTDTQYF. In nucleotides, the CDR3 is TGTGCCAGCAGCTGGCGTCCCCGGGGGGCCCGCACAGATACGCAGTATTTT.

The genes are TRBV12-3 or TRBV12-4 and TRBJ1-2; 9 nucleotides align to TRBD1. The CDR3 has 15 amino acids. Trimming cost V 4 bases and J 5 bases; bases outside gene matches: 8. The CDR3, as DNA: TGTGCCAGCAGTTCCCCAGGACAGGGGAGGTATGGCTACACCTTC. This sequence encodes CASSSPGQGRYGYTF.

This clonotype appeared a single time. The chain employs TRBV5-1 and TRBJ2-2, with D possibly matching TRBD2 (6 bases). In germline, CDR1 is SGHRS, CDR2 YFSETQ. V lost 4 bases and J lost 1, with 11 bases in between. CDR3 length: 15 amino acids. This chain's CDR3 is CASSRDWENTGELFF. CDR3 nucleotide sequence: TGCGCCAGCAGCCGGGACTGGGAGAACACCGGGGAGCTGTTTTTT.

DNA for the CDR3: TGCAGTGCTAGAGTGGGGACAGGTGGTCGACTTTCTGGAAACACCATATATTTT. Protein sequence: CSARVGTGGRLSGNTIYF. V gene TRBV20-1 combines with J gene TRBJ1-3, with 8 bases aligning to TRBD1. The CDR3 spans 18 residues. V was pared by 1 base and J by 1 base, with 12 bases of the junction left unmatched. Germline-derived CDR1 and CDR2 are DFQATT and SNEGSKA (reference sequence).

The chain couples TRBV7-6 to TRBJ1-3; 7 bases are shared with TRBD1. After removal of 5 bases from V and 7 bases from J, the junction contained 11 bases not matched to a gene. Germline CDR1 and CDR2: SGHVS and FNYEAQ. The CDR3 sequence is 15 residues long. The CDR3: CASSPWSDRANTIYF. As DNA, the CDR3 is TGTGCCAGCAGCCCCTGGTCTGACAGGGCTAACACCATATATTTT.

The chain uses TRBV12-3 or TRBV12-4 and TRBJ2-7, with a weak D call TRBD2 (6 bases). V shed 3 bases and J shed 0 bases, with 12 bases lying between them. The CDR3 spans 15 residues. The CDR3 loop reads CASSFVGSGSYEQYF. The CDR3 DNA reads as TGTGCCAGCAGTTTCGTGGGTAGCGGCTCCTACGAGCAGTACTTC.